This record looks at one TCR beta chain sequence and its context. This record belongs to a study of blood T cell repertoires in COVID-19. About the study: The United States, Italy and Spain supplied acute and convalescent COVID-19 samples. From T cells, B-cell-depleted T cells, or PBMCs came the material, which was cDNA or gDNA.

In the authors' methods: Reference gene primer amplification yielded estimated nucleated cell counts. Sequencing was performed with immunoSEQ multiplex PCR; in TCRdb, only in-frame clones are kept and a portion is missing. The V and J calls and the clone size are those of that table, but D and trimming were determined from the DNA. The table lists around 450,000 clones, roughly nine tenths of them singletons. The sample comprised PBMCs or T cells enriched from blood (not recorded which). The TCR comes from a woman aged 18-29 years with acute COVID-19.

The CDR3 loop is CSFQRTQEGTDTQYF. DNA of the CDR3: TGCAGCTTCCAAAGGACACAGGAGGGGACAGATACGCAGTATTTT. This chain connects TRBV29-1 to TRBJ2-3; possible D gene TRBD2, 6 bases. Germline V CDR1 and CDR2: SQVTM, ANQGSEA. The CDR3 runs 15 residues. V lost 8 bases to trimming and J lost 3 bases, with 21 bases between them.